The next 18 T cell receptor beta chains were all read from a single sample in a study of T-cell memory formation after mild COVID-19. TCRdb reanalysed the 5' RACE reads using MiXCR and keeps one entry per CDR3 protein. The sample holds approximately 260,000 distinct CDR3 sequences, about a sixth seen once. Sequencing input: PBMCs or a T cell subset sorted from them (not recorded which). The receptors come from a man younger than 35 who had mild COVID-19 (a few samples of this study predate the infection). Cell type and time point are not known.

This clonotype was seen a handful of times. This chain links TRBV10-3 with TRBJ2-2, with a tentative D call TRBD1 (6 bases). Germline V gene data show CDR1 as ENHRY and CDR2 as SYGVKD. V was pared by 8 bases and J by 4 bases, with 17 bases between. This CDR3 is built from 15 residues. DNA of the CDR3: TGTGCCATCGGGGAGCAGGGGTCAGGCACCGGGGAGCTGTTTTTT. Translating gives CAIGEQGSGTGELFF.

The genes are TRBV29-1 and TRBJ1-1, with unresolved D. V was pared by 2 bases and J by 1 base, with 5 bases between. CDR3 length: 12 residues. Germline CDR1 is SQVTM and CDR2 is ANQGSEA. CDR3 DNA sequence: TGCAGCGTTGAACTACCGAACACTGAAGCTTTCTTT. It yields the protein CSVELPNTEAFF. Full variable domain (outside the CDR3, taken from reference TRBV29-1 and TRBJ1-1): SAVISQKPSRDICQRGTSLTIQCQVDSQVTMMFWYRQQPGQSLTLIATANQGSEATYESGFVIDKFPISRPNLTFSTLTVSNMSPEDSSIYLCSVELPNTEAFFGQGTRLTVV.

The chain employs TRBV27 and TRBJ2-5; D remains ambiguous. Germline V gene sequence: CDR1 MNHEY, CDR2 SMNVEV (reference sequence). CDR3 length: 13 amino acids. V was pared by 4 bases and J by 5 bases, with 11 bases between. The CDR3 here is CASSYRIRETQYF. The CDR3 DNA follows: TGTGCCAGCAGTTACCGGATAAGGGAGACCCAGTACTTC.

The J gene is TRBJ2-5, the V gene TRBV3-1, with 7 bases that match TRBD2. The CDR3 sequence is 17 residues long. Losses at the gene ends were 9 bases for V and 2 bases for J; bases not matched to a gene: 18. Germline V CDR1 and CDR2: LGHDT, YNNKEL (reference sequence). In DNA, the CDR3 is TGTGCCAGTGGGAGGGGTGGCGGGGGTAACCCTCAAGAGACCCAGTACTTC. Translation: CASGRGGGGNPQETQYF.

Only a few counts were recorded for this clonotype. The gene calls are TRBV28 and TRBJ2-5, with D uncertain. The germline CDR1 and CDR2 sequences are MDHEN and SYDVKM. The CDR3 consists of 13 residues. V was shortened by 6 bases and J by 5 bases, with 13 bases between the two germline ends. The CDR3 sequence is CASRPSLEETQYF. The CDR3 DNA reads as TGTGCCAGCAGGCCGAGCTTGGAGGAGACCCAGTACTTC. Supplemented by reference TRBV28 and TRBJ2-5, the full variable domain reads DVKVTQSSRYLVKRTGEKVFLECVQDMDHENMFWYRQDPGLGLRLIYFSYDVKMKEKGDIPEGYSVSREKKERFSLILESASTNQTSMYLCASRPSLEETQYFGPGTRLLVL.

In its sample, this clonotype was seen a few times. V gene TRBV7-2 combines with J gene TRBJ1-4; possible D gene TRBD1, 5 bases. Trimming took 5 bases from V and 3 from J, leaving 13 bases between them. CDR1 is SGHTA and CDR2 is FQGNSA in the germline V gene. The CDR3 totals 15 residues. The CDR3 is CASSLGGRSNEKLFF. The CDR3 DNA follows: TGTGCCAGCAGCCTTGGGGGACGTTCTAATGAAAAACTGTTTTTT.

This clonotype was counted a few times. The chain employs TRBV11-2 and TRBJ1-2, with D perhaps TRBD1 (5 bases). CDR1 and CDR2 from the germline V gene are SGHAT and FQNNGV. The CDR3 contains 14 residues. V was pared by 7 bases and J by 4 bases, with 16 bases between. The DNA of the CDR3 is TGTGCCAGCACTGCCGAAGGGGCCTTCTATGGCTACACCTTC. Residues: CASTAEGAFYGYTF.

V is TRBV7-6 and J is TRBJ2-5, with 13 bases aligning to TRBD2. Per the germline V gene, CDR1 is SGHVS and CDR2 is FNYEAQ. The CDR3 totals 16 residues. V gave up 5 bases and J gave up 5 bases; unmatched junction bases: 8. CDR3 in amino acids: CASSLTSGGTRETQYF. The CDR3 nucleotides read TGTGCCAGCAGCCTGACTAGCGGGGGGACGAGGGAGACCCAGTACTTC. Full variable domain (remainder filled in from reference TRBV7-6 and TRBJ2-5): GAGVSQSPRYKVTKRGQDVALRCDPISGHVSLYWYRQALGQGPEFLTYFNYEAQQDKSGLPNDRFSAERPEGSISTLTIQRTEQRDSAMYRCASSLTSGGTRETQYFGPGTRLLVL.

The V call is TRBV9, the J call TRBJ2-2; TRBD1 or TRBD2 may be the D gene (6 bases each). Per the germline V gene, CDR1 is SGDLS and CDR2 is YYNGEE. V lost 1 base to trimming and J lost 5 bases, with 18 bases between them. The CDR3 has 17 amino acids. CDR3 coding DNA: TGTGCCAGCAGCGTAAAGGCCTGGGGGGCCGGGACCGGGGAGCTGTTTTTT. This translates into CASSVKAWGAGTGELFF.

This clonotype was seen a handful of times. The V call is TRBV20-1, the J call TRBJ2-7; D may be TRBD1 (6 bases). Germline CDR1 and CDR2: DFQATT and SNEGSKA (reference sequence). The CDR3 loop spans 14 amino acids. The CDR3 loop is CSARPDSPSGEQYF. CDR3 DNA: TGCAGCGCCAGACCGGACAGTCCCTCCGGAGAGCAGTACTTC.

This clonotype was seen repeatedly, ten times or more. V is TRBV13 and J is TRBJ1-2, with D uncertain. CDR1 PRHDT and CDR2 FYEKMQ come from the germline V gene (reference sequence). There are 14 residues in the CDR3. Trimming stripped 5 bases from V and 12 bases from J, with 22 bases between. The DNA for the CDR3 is TGTGCCAGCAGCCTACAACCGGTTCTTTATGAGAACACCTTC. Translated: CASSLQPVLYENTF.

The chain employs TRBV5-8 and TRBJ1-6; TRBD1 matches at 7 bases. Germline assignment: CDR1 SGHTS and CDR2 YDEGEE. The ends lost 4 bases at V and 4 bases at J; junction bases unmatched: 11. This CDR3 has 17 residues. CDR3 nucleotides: TGTGCCAGCAGCCAAAAAAGGACAGGCGATTATAATTCACCCCTCCACTTT. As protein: CASSQKRTGDYNSPLHF.

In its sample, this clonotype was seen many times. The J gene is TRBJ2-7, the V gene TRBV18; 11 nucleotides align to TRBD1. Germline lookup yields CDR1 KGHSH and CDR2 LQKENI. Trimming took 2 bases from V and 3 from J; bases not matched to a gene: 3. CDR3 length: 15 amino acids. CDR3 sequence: CASSPTGQGGYEQYF. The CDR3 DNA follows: TGTGCCAGCTCACCAACGGGACAGGGGGGCTACGAGCAGTACTTC.

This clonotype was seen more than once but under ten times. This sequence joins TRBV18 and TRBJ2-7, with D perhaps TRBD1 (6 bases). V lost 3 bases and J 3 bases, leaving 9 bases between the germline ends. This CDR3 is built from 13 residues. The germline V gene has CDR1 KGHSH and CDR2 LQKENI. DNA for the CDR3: TGTGCCAGCTCACCCCGACAGGACTACGAGCAGTACGTC. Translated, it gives CASSPRQDYEQYV.

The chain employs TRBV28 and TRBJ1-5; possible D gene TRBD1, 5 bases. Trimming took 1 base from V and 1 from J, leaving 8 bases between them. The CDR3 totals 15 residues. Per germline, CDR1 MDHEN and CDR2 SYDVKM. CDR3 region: CASSLFGGSNQPQHF. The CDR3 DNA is TGTGCCAGCAGTTTATTTGGGGGGAGCAATCAGCCCCAGCATTTT. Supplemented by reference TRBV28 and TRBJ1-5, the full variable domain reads DVKVTQSSRYLVKRTGEKVFLECVQDMDHENMFWYRQDPGLGLRLIYFSYDVKMKEKGDIPEGYSVSREKKERFSLILESASTNQTSMYLCASSLFGGSNQPQHFGDGTRLSIL.

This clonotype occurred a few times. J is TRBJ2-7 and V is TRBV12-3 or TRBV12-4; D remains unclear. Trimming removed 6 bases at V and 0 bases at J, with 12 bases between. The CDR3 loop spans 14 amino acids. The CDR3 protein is CASSSGPVSYEQYF. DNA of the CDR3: TGTGCCAGCAGCTCCGGACCGGTCTCCTACGAGCAGTACTTC.

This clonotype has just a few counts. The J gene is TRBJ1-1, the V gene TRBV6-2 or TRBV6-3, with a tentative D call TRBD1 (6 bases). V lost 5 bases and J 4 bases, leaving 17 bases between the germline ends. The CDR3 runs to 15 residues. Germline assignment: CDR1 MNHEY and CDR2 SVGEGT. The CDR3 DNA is TGTGCCAGCAGTCCCCTAGCAGGGGCGGGCACTGAAGCTTTCTTT. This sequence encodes CASSPLAGAGTEAFF.

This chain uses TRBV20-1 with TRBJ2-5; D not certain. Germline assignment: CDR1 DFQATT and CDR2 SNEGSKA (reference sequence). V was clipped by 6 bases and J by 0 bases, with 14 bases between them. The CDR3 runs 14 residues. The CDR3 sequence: CSATHPGYQETQYF. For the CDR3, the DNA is TGCAGTGCCACCCACCCCGGGTACCAAGAGACCCAGTACTTC.